The 19 T cell receptor beta chains given below trace back to one sample, sequenced in a study of cytomegalovirus exposure and HLA in healthy donors. The PCR used 60 Vbeta and 13 Jbeta primers. The protocol was immunoSEQ multiplex PCR, while the TCRdb copy is restricted to in-frame clones and leaves out a portion. Of approximately 160,000 clones in the sample, about 64% were seen once. Sequences were obtained from PBMCs. These receptor sequences come from a man aged 45-60 years in good health and CMV-seronegative.

The chain has TRBV6-5 and TRBJ1-2; 7 bases are shared with TRBD1. Germline loops: CDR1 MNHEY, CDR2 SVGAGI. The CDR3 is 14 residues long. V shed 2 bases, J shed 4 bases, and the junction held 4 bases outside the gene matches. In nucleotides, the CDR3 is TGTGCCAGCAGTTACAACAGGGGCCCCTATGGCTACACCTTC. It is translated as CASSYNRGPYGYTF.

The chain carries TRBV6-6 and TRBJ2-2, with D possibly matching TRBD2 (6 bases). Looked up from germline, CDR1 is MNHNY and CDR2 is SVGAGI (reference sequence). Between the trimmed V and J ends, which lost 2 bases and 2 bases, there was a span of 9 bases. There are 15 residues in the CDR3. The CDR3 region has the DNA TGTGCCAGCAGTTACATAGCGGCTAACACCGGGGAGCTGTTTTTT. Residues: CASSYIAANTGELFF.

The gene calls are TRBV28 and TRBJ1-2; the match to TRBD1 covers 7 bases. The junction had 5 bases not matched to a gene; V was cut back by 1 base and J by 3 bases. This CDR3 has 15 amino acids. The germline gives CDR1 MDHEN, CDR2 SYDVKM. For the CDR3, the DNA is TGTGCCAGCAGTTTATTCCGAGGGGGCTACTATGGCTACACCTTC. Translating it yields CASSLFRGGYYGYTF.

This chain links TRBV10-2 with TRBJ2-1; D not certain. Germline V lookup: CDR1 WSHSY, CDR2 SAAADI. CDR3 size: 16 residues. Between the trimmed V and J ends, which lost 0 bases and 2 bases, there was a span of 11 bases. CDR3 region: CASSESPNVPYNEQFF. CDR3 coding DNA: TGCGCCAGCAGTGAGTCGCCTAATGTCCCCTACAATGAGCAGTTCTTC.

This clone was detected a few times. The chain carries TRBV2 and TRBJ1-4; the D gene is possibly TRBD1 (5 bases). V was cut by 4 bases and J by 8 bases, with 17 bases left in between. Per the germline V gene, CDR1 is SNHLY and CDR2 is FYNNEI. This CDR3 is built from 15 residues. The chain's CDR3 is CASSARTSVREKLFF. In nucleotides, the CDR3 is TGTGCCAGCAGTGCCAGGACAAGCGTCAGGGAAAAACTGTTTTTT. Full variable domain (rest looked up from reference TRBV2 and TRBJ1-4): EPEVTQTPSHQVTQMGQEVILRCVPISNHLYFYWYRQILGQKVEFLVSFYNNEISEKSEIFDDQFSVERPDGSNFTLKIRSTKLEDSAMYFCASSARTSVREKLFFGSGTQLSVL.

The chain uses TRBV5-1 and TRBJ1-5, with D perhaps TRBD1 (6 bases). The CDR3 spans 15 residues. Trimming stripped 0 bases from V and 0 bases from J, with 7 bases between. Germline lookup yields CDR1 SGHRS and CDR2 YFSETQ. CDR3 amino acids: CASSLGTVSNQPQHF. The CDR3 DNA follows: TGCGCCAGCAGCTTGGGGACAGTTAGCAATCAGCCCCAGCATTTT.

The genes are TRBV4-1 and TRBJ1-5, with D perhaps matching TRBD1 (5 bases). CDR1 is MGHRA and CDR2 is YSYEKL in the germline V gene. The CDR3 has 15 amino acids. Deletions cut 4 bases from V and 4 bases from J, with 14 bases between. The CDR3 protein is CASSRSREPNQPQHF. In nucleotides, the CDR3 is TGCGCCAGCAGCCGCTCCAGGGAACCTAATCAGCCCCAGCATTTT.

J is TRBJ1-6 and V is TRBV6-1; weak D call: TRBD1 (6 bases). Trimming left V 8 bases short and J 7 bases short, with 18 bases between. This CDR3 has 15 residues. Per germline, CDR1 MNHNS and CDR2 SASEGT. This CDR3 reads CASLLPDRQNSPLHF. Written as DNA, the CDR3 is TGTGCCAGCCTATTACCCGACAGGCAAAATTCACCCCTCCACTTT.

V is TRBV5-1 and J is TRBJ1-2; a weak D match, TRBD1 (5 bases). V was clipped by 0 bases and J by 4 bases, with 10 bases between them. Germline V CDR1 and CDR2: SGHRS, YFSETQ. This CDR3 spans 14 amino acids. The CDR3, as DNA: TGCGCCAGCAGCTTGGTCGGGGACTCCTATGGCTACACCTTC. It is translated as CASSLVGDSYGYTF.

The chain combines TRBV7-2 with TRBJ1-3, with a tentative D call TRBD1 (6 bases). Trimming shortened V by 3 bases and J by 0 bases, and 12 bases separated the two germline ends. The CDR3 runs 16 residues. Germline values: CDR1 SGHTA, CDR2 FQGNSA. DNA for the CDR3: TGTGCCAGCAGCTTGGCCCGGGACACCTCTGGAAACACCATATATTTT. Amino acids: CASSLARDTSGNTIYF.

V is TRBV4-3 and J is TRBJ1-2; D ambiguous. Germline V gene lookup returns CDR1 LGHNA and CDR2 YSLEER. Deletions cut 1 base from V and 6 bases from J, with 12 bases between. This CDR3 comprises 14 residues. The DNA for the CDR3 is TGCGCCAGCAGCCAAGGTCGGACGGGGAATGGCTACACCTTC. Translating gives CASSQGRTGNGYTF.

This clone has just a few counts. The rearrangement joins TRBV28 to TRBJ1-1; TRBD1 matches 9 bases. Per the germline V gene, CDR1 is MDHEN and CDR2 is SYDVKM. The CDR3 consists of 16 residues. V was clipped by 5 bases and J by 0 bases; unmatched bases: 7. The CDR3 protein is CASSGQGMGMNTEAFF. The CDR3 bases are TGTGCCAGCAGTGGACAGGGGATGGGAATGAACACTGAAGCTTTCTTT.

This chain uses TRBV9 with TRBJ2-1, with a tentative D call TRBD2 (7 bases). CDR3 length: 15 amino acids. CDR1 is SGDLS, CDR2 YYNGEE, per germline. The ends were cut back, 0 bases at V and 8 bases at J, with 15 bases in the middle. The CDR3: CASSVEGGAPDEQFF. The DNA of the CDR3 is TGTGCCAGCAGCGTAGAAGGGGGGGCCCCGGATGAGCAGTTCTTC.

This sequence joins TRBV18 and TRBJ2-7; TRBD1 is a possible D gene (5 bases). This CDR3 region has 14 residues. CDR1 and CDR2 (germline): KGHSH, LQKENI. V was shortened by 6 bases and J by 2 bases, with 14 bases between the two germline ends. The CDR3 spells CASSLGALTYEQYF. For the CDR3, the DNA is TGTGCCAGCTCGCTAGGGGCACTGACCTACGAGCAGTACTTC.

For the CDR3, the DNA is TGTGCCAGCAGCTTAGGACCGGGTGTCCAGCCCCAGCATTTT. Amino acid sequence: CASSLGPGVQPQHF. The chain couples TRBV7-2 to TRBJ1-5; D is ambiguous. The CDR3 totals 14 residues. Trimming removed 1 base at V and 7 bases at J, with 11 bases between. The V gene's germline CDR1 is SGHTA and CDR2 FQGNSA.

The chain uses TRBV19 and TRBJ1-5; no clear D gene. The length of the CDR3 is 15 residues. Germline values: CDR1 LNHDA, CDR2 SQIVND (reference sequence). V dropped 6 bases and J dropped 0 bases, with 12 bases sitting between them. The CDR3 region has the DNA TGTGCCAGTAGGCCGCTGGAGTATAGCAATCAGCCCCAGCATTTT. Translated: CASRPLEYSNQPQHF. Together with reference TRBV19 and TRBJ1-5, the CDR3 gives the full variable domain: DGGITQSPKYLFRKEGQNVTLSCEQNLNHDAMYWYRQDPGQGLRLIYYSQIVNDFQKGDIAEGYSVSREKKESFPLTVTSAQKNPTAFYLCASRPLEYSNQPQHFGDGTRLSIL.

This sequence joins TRBV7-6 and TRBJ1-1, with D maybe TRBD1 (6 bases). The germline V gene has CDR1 SGHVS and CDR2 FNYEAQ. Trimming cost V 5 bases and J 5 bases, with 18 bases left between them. The CDR3 runs 15 residues. This chain's CDR3 is CASSPIVSGVTEAFF. DNA for the CDR3: TGTGCCAGCAGCCCCATAGTGTCAGGGGTGACTGAAGCTTTCTTT.

The chain links TRBV14 to TRBJ2-2, with TRBD1 matching 7 bases. The germline gives CDR1 SGHDN, CDR2 FVKESK. This CDR3 has 16 residues. Trimming cost V 3 bases and J 7 bases; bases outside gene matches: 11. The CDR3 DNA reads TGTGCCAGCAGCCAGGGGCGGACAGGAGAGGTCGGGGAGCTGTTTTTT. Amino acid sequence: CASSQGRTGEVGELFF.

The chain is built from TRBV28 and TRBJ2-5, with 10 bases matching TRBD1. With V trimmed by 5 bases and J by 3 bases, 12 bases remained unmatched. Per the germline V gene, CDR1 is MDHEN and CDR2 is SYDVKM. The length of the CDR3 is 17 residues. CDR3 nucleotides: TGTGCCAGCAGTCCTCACCCGGGACAGGGGAGGGAAGAGACCCAGTACTTC. It translates to CASSPHPGQGREETQYF.